This passage covers 11 T cell receptor beta chains from one sample sequenced in a study of control samples from healthy donors and cancer patients. The method was immunoSEQ multiplex PCR; TCRdb's version includes in-frame clones alone and lacks a portion of them. The sample includes roughly 100,000 clones, around 88% seen only once; the top ten take 7.5% to 10%. The sequencing input was blood. The receptors come from a man aged 30 to 45 in good health.

This clone was detected only once. The chain is built from TRBV7-6 and TRBJ2-5, with TRBD1 as a possible D gene (5 bases). Trimming took off 4 bases at V and 4 bases at J, with 16 bases between the two ends. The CDR3 covers 15 residues. Germline V CDR1 and CDR2: SGHVS, FNYEAQ. DNA of the CDR3: TGTGCCAGCAGCTACGTTCCAGGGTTGCGAGAGACCCAGTACTTC. Its translation is CASSYVPGLRETQYF.

The chain has TRBV29-1 and TRBJ2-1, with a weak D call TRBD1 (6 bases). V was cut by 4 bases and J by 9 bases, with 13 bases left in between. Germline lookup yields CDR1 SQVTM and CDR2 ANQGSEA. This CDR3 is 12 amino acids long. For the CDR3, the DNA is TGCAGCGTTGTAACAGGGTCGGGTGAGCAGTTCTTC. Translating gives CSVVTGSGEQFF.

The genes are TRBV3-1 (or the pseudogene TRBV3-2) and TRBJ1-3; 7 bases align to TRBD1. The V and J ends lost 4 bases and 2 bases, in that order; junction bases with no gene match: 2. Germline values: CDR1 LGHDT, CDR2 YNNKEL (reference sequence). The CDR3 runs to 14 residues. Here the CDR3 DNA reads TGTGCCAGCAGCCCGGGGACAGCTGGAAACACCATATATTTT. Protein product: CASSPGTAGNTIYF.

This clone has a single count. This chain uses TRBV7-7 with TRBJ2-3; TRBD2 might be the D (6 bases). V was clipped by 3 bases and J by 4 bases, with 11 bases between them. Per the germline V gene, CDR1 is SSHAT and CDR2 is FNYEAQ (reference sequence). There are 14 residues in the CDR3. CDR3 residues: CASSFGGGSDTQYF. The CDR3 DNA follows: TGTGCCAGCAGCTTTGGTGGAGGGTCAGATACGCAGTATTTT.

The CDR3 coding sequence is TGTGCCACCAGCAGAGACCGGAACAATGAGCAGTTCTTC. Its protein is CATSRDRNNEQFF. This chain joins TRBV15 and TRBJ2-1, with D unresolved. This CDR3 comprises 13 residues. Trimming removed 0 bases at V and 5 bases at J, with 5 bases between. In germline, CDR1 is LNHNV, CDR2 YYDKDF (reference sequence).

The chain recombines TRBV5-1 with TRBJ1-1; D is ambiguous. Per germline, CDR1 SGHRS and CDR2 YFSETQ. The length of the CDR3 is 12 residues. Between the trimmed V and J ends, which lost 4 bases and 7 bases, there was a span of 11 bases. This CDR3 is CASSQVDSEAFF. The CDR3 DNA follows: TGCGCCAGCAGCCAAGTAGATAGTGAAGCTTTCTTT.

The chain carries TRBV4-2 and TRBJ2-7; 9 nucleotides align to TRBD2. Unmatched junction bases numbered 6, after V lost 1 base and J lost 5 bases. CDR1 and CDR2 from the germline V gene are LGHNA and YNFKEQ. This CDR3 has 15 residues. The CDR3 here is CASSQVLAGVNEQYF. For the CDR3, the DNA is TGTGCCAGCAGCCAAGTATTAGCGGGAGTGAACGAGCAGTACTTC.

The chain has TRBV6-2 or TRBV6-3 and TRBJ2-7, with TRBD1 matching 9 bases. V shed 5 bases, J shed 0 bases, and the junction held 14 bases outside the gene matches. The germline V gene has CDR1 MNHEY and CDR2 SVGEGT. This CDR3 is built from 18 residues. CDR3 DNA: TGTGCCAGCAGTAACGGGGACAGGGACTATACCAACTCCTACGAGCAGTACTTC. It translates to CASSNGDRDYTNSYEQYF.

The chain has TRBV12-3 or TRBV12-4 and TRBJ1-5; D uncertain. The CDR3 length is 13 residues. The ends were cut back, 9 bases at V and 7 bases at J, with 16 bases in the middle. CDR3 bases: TGTGCCAGTTCTATCGGGGTCACGCAGCCCCAGCATTTT. Its protein is CASSIGVTQPQHF.

This rearrangement joins TRBV12-3 or TRBV12-4 to TRBJ1-1; maybe TRBD1 (5 bases). V was pared by 5 bases and J by 7 bases, with 11 bases between. This CDR3 has 12 amino acids. CDR3 nucleotides: TGTGCCAGCAGTATCGACAGTTTTGAAGCTTTCTTT. It codes for CASSIDSFEAFF.

V gene TRBV7-3 combines with J gene TRBJ1-2; 7 positions match TRBD1. Losses at the gene ends were 4 bases for V and 5 bases for J; bases not matched to a gene: 7. The germline V gene encodes CDR1 SGHTA and CDR2 FQGTGA. The CDR3 totals 14 residues. The DNA of the CDR3 is TGTGCCAGCAGCTATTCAGGGGGAGGGTATGGCTACACCTTC. Translated, it gives CASSYSGGGYGYTF. Filled out from reference TRBV7-3 and TRBJ1-2, the complete variable domain reads GAGVSQTPSNKVTEKGKYVELRCDPISGHTALYWYRQSLGQGPEFLIYFQGTGAADDSGLPNDRFFAVRPEGSVSTLKIQRTERGDSAVYLCASSYSGGGYGYTFGSGTRLTVV.